This passage covers 12 T cell receptor beta chains from one sample sequenced in a study of cytomegalovirus exposure and HLA in healthy donors. Both 60 Vbeta primers and 13 Jbeta primers went into the PCR. TCRdb's table, derived via immunoSEQ multiplex PCR, lists solely in-frame clones and lacks some. Found here are around 130,000 clones, around 77% of them singletons; the top ten hold approximately 1.7%. Sequenced input: PBMCs. The receptors were gathered from a woman aged 45-59 years in good health and CMV-seronegative.

The CDR3 DNA reads as TGCGCCAGCAGCTCCCAAGCTGAGACACCACTTTCGGACACCGGGGAGCTGTTTTTT. Its protein product is CASSSQAETPLSDTGELFF. The rearrangement links TRBV4-3 to TRBJ2-2; D is unclear. The CDR3 has 19 residues. Trimming left V 5 bases short and J 3 bases short, with 25 bases between. Germline V lookup: CDR1 LGHNA, CDR2 YSLEER.

The rearrangement uses TRBV10-3 and TRBJ1-1; D may be TRBD1 (5 bases). V was clipped by 3 bases and J by 3 bases, with 17 bases between them. Germline-derived CDR1 and CDR2 are ENHRY and SYGVKD. The CDR3 runs 16 residues. The CDR3: CAISDAGYGLDTEAFF. The CDR3 DNA reads as TGTGCCATCAGTGATGCAGGGTATGGTTTGGACACTGAAGCTTTCTTT.

This chain connects TRBV7-8 to TRBJ2-3, with TRBD2 matching 11 bases. The CDR3 runs 15 residues. Per the germline V gene, CDR1 is SGHVS and CDR2 is FQNEAQ. After removal of 7 bases from V and 2 bases from J, the junction contained 5 bases not matched to a gene. This CDR3 reads CASTPTSGATDTQYF. CDR3 nucleotides: TGTGCCAGCACCCCGACTAGCGGGGCCACAGATACGCAGTATTTT.

This clone occurred a few times. At one of its ends the junction is not consistent with the germline gene, which may arise from a read error. V and J are TRBV18 and TRBJ1-1; no clear D. This CDR3 comprises 11 residues. Germline assignment: CDR1 KGHSH and CDR2 LQKENI. The CDR3 region has the DNA TGTGCCAGCTCATCCCCCAGTGAAACTTTCTTT. It codes for CASSSPSETFF.

The chain uses TRBV7-2 and TRBJ2-7, with 11 bases that match TRBD2. V gave up 2 bases and J gave up 1 base; unmatched junction bases: 4. Germline values: CDR1 SGHTA, CDR2 FQGNSA. The CDR3 is made up of 16 amino acids. The CDR3 region has the DNA TGTGCCAGCAGCTTAACGAGGACTAGCGGGTCCTACGAGCAGTACTTC. It specifies CASSLTRTSGSYEQYF. The variable domain in full, completed from reference TRBV7-2 and TRBJ2-7, reads GAGVSQSPSNKVTEKGKDVELRCDPISGHTALYWYRQSLGQGLEFLIYFQGNSAPDKSGLPSDRFSAERTGGSVSTLTIQRTQQEDSAVYLCASSLTRTSGSYEQYFGPGTRLTVT.

The chain has TRBV29-1 and TRBJ2-5; D is perhaps TRBD2 (7 bases). V lost 5 bases and J lost 5, with 12 bases in between. Germline CDR1 SQVTM, CDR2 ANQGSEA. This CDR3 comprises 12 residues. CDR3 sequence: CSVWGGRETQYF. The CDR3 DNA is TGCAGCGTTTGGGGGGGCCGGGAGACCCAGTACTTC.

The V gene is TRBV7-6, the J gene TRBJ2-5; 7 bases map to TRBD1. The junction had 13 bases not matched to a gene; V was cut back by 3 bases and J by 3 bases. The length of the CDR3 is 17 residues. Germline lookup yields CDR1 SGHVS and CDR2 FNYEAQ. The CDR3 nucleotides read TGTGCCAGCAGCTTGCTTGGCCCGGGACAGAATAAAGAGACCCAGTACTTC. It yields the protein CASSLLGPGQNKETQYF.

In its sample, this clone was seen a few times. The chain joins TRBV6-4 to TRBJ2-5, with TRBD1 matching over 10 bases. The V gene end was trimmed by 10 bases and the J gene end by 3 bases; junction bases not matched to a gene: 2. Germline V lookup: CDR1 MRHNA, CDR2 SNTAGT. CDR3 length: 12 amino acids. This CDR3 is CAIGTGEETQYF. CDR3 nucleotides: TGTGCCATCGGGACAGGGGAAGAGACCCAGTACTTC.

The chain recombines TRBV6-4 with TRBJ2-2, with D tentatively TRBD2 (6 bases). V lost 0 bases and J 3 bases, leaving 11 bases between the germline ends. CDR3 length: 16 residues. The germline CDR1 and CDR2 sequences are MRHNA and SNTAGT. CDR3 residues: CASSDSSGQYTGELFF. In DNA form, the CDR3 reads TGTGCCAGCAGTGACTCCAGCGGGCAATACACCGGGGAGCTGTTTTTT.

The CDR3 loop reads CAEERERTDTQYF. CDR3 DNA sequence: TGTGCGGAGGAGCGGGAACGCACAGATACGCAGTATTTT. This chain uses TRBV7-9 with TRBJ2-3, with 7 positions matching TRBD2. Germline V gene sequence: CDR1 SEHNR, CDR2 FQNEAQ (reference sequence). The CDR3 loop spans 13 amino acids.

The J gene is TRBJ2-3, the V gene TRBV18; 9 nucleotides match TRBD2. Unmatched junction bases numbered 3, after V lost 1 base and J lost 1 base. CDR1 and CDR2 from the germline V gene are KGHSH and LQKENI. There are 16 residues in the CDR3. The CDR3 sequence is CASSPLAGGRTDTQYF. The CDR3 DNA follows: TGTGCCAGCTCACCACTTGCGGGAGGGCGCACAGATACGCAGTATTTT.

This clone was seen only a few times. The DNA is left out, because the CDR3 cannot be placed on it with certainty; the CDR3 is given as TCRdb lists it. V gene TRBV28 combines with J gene TRBJ1-1. The CDR3 extends over 13 residues, inclusive of both ends. Germline loops: CDR1 MDHEN, CDR2 SYDVKM. CDR3 residues: CASSSSMRTEAFF.